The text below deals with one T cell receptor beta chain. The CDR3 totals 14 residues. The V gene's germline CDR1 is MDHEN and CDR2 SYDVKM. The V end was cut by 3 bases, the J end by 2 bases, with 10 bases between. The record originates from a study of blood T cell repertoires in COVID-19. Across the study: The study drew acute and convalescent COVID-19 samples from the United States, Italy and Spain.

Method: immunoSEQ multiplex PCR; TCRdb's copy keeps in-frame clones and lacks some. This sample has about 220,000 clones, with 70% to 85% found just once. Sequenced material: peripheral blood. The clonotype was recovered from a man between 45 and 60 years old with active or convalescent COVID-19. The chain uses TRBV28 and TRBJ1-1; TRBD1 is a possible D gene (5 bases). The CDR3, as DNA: TGTGCCAGCAGTTTGGGTAGGGGCAACACTGAAGCTTTCTTT. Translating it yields CASSLGRGNTEAFF.